This is a list of T cell receptor beta chains from one sample in a study of blood T cell repertoires in COVID-19. Sequencing was performed with immunoSEQ multiplex PCR; in TCRdb, only in-frame clones are kept and a portion is missing. The sample holds 150,000 to 200,000 clones, about 79% seen once. The sequenced material came from peripheral blood. All receptors come from a woman aged 70-85 years with acute or convalescent COVID-19. Both conserved end residues are part of each CDR3. The D gene is left open where the match is weak. Size is stated for part of the rows, as once, few or many counts, or as a class when the clone is expanded.

>-|-|TRBJ1-6|TRBV3-1/TRBV3-2
CASSRSRVSSYNSPLHF
TGTGCCAGCAGCCGCTCGCGGGTCAGCTCCTATAATTCACCCCTCCACTTT
>-|-|TRBJ2-5|TRBV11-2
CASSSGYRLGETQYF
TGTGCCAGCAGCTCCGGATACAGGCTTGGGGAGACCCAGTACTTC
>-|-|TRBJ2-7|TRBV10-2
CASRQGFNYEQYF
TGCGCCAGCAGACAGGGATTTAACTACGAGCAGTACTTC
>-|TRBD2|TRBJ2-1|TRBV19
CASSITVAGVHNEQFF
TGTGCCAGTAGTATAACCGTAGCGGGAGTCCACAATGAGCAGTTCTTC
>-|-|TRBJ2-1|TRBV20-1
CSASYDSTPYNEQFF
TGCAGTGCTAGTTATGATTCTACCCCCTACAATGAGCAGTTCTTC
>many|-|TRBJ1-2|TRBV18
CASSPGGQNGYTF
TGTGCCAGCTCCCCCGGTGGACAAAATGGCTACACCTTC
>-|TRBD2|TRBJ2-7|TRBV5-1
CASSWSTSGAYEQYF
TGCGCCAGCAGCTGGTCGACTAGCGGGGCCTACGAGCAGTACTTC
>few|TRBD2|TRBJ2-2|TRBV4-2
CASSFRAGAHPGELFF
TGTGCCAGCAGCTTTCGAGCGGGAGCACATCCCGGGGAGCTGTTTTTT
>once|-|TRBJ2-2|TRBV7-7
CASSLGTHNTGELFF
TGTGCCAGCAGCTTAGGGACTCACAATACCGGGGAGCTGTTTTTT
>few|TRBD1|TRBJ2-7|TRBV6-1
CASSENVIAWDRAYEQYF
TGTGCCAGCAGTGAAAATGTTATTGCGTGGGACAGGGCCTACGAGCAGTACTTC
>-|TRBD2|TRBJ2-1|TRBV5-1
CASTGTSGRADNEQFF
TGCGCCAGCACCGGGACTAGCGGGAGGGCCGACAATGAGCAGTTCTTC
>-|-|TRBJ2-1|TRBV3-1/TRBV3-2
CASSQVRVYNEQFF
TGTGCCAGCAGCCAAGTTAGAGTGTACAATGAGCAGTTCTTC
>-|-|TRBJ1-4|TRBV6-6
CASSRRGRANEKLFF
TGTGCCAGCAGCCGCAGGGGTCGGGCTAATGAAAAACTGTTTTTT
>-|TRBD2|TRBJ2-7|TRBV11-2
CASRRTSGTCEQYF
TGTGCCAGCAGGCGGACTAGCGGTACTTGCGAGCAGTACTTC
>-|TRBD2|TRBJ2-7|TRBV10-1
CASSESRLAGGVQYF
TGCGCCAGCAGTGAGTCGAGACTAGCAGGAGGTGTGCAGTACTTC
>-|TRBD2|TRBJ2-7|TRBV5-6
CASSRTSGSTYEQYF
TGTGCCAGCAGCCGGACTAGCGGGAGCACCTACGAGCAGTACTTC
>-|TRBD2|TRBJ2-5|TRBV18
CASSPRLAGSQEGQETQYF
TGTGCCAGCTCACCTCGACTAGCGGGATCGCAGGAGGGCCAAGAGACCCAGTACTTC
>once|TRBD2|TRBJ2-1|TRBV11-3
CASSSAGGAGNEQFF
TGTGCCAGCAGCTCAGCGGGCGGAGCGGGAAATGAGCAGTTCTTC
>-|-|TRBJ1-3|TRBV29-1
CSATSGNTIYF
TGCAGCGCAACATCTGGAAACACCATATATTTT
>once|-|TRBJ2-2|TRBV7-2
CASSLGGSAAGELFF
TGTGCCAGCAGCTTAGGAGGGTCGGCGGCCGGGGAGCTGTTTTTT
>few|TRBD1|TRBJ2-7|TRBV29-1
CSVGNRDSSYEQYF
TGCAGCGTTGGCAACCGGGACAGTTCCTACGAGCAGTACTTC
>once|-|TRBJ1-2|TRBV29-1
CSVQNGRDIIF
TGCAGCGTTCAAAATGGCAGGGACATTATCTTC
>-|-|TRBJ2-6|TRBV7-9
CASSLEFRGSGANVLTF
TGTGCCAGCAGCTTAGAGTTTAGGGGTTCTGGGGCCAACGTCCTGACTTTC
>-|-|TRBJ1-3|TRBV11-3
CASSENSGNTIYF
TGTGCCAGCAGCGAGAACTCTGGAAACACCATATATTTT
>-|TRBD1|TRBJ1-2|TRBV7-2
CASSPGQGYSYGYTF
TGTGCCAGCAGCCCCGGACAGGGGTATAGCTATGGCTACACCTTC
>-|TRBD2|TRBJ2-1|TRBV2
CARRKDGTSGGGFSYNEQFF
TGTGCCAGAAGGAAGGATGGGACTAGCGGGGGGGGATTTAGTTACAATGAGCAGTTCTTC
>-|-|TRBJ2-5|TRBV19
CASSFRGWETQYF
TGTGCCAGTAGTTTCAGGGGCTGGGAGACCCAGTACTTC
>-|-|TRBJ2-4|TRBV10-1
CASSEGAVKNIQYF
TGCGCCAGCAGTGAAGGGGCCGTCAAAAACATTCAGTACTTC
>once|TRBD1|TRBJ2-7|TRBV19
CASSPGQYSHEQYF
TGTGCCAGTTCTCCGGGACAGTATAGCCACGAGCAGTACTTC
>-|TRBD2|TRBJ2-7|TRBV5-4
CASNMGGAGSSYEQYF
TGTGCCAGCAACATGGGGGGAGCGGGGAGCTCCTACGAGCAGTACTTC
>-|-|TRBJ2-1|TRBV27
CASSSNEILGEQFF
TGTGCCAGCAGTTCAAATGAGATCCTAGGTGAGCAGTTCTTC
>-|-|TRBJ1-5|TRBV19
CASKTQDYSNQPQHF
TGTGCCAGCAAAACCCAGGACTATAGCAATCAGCCCCAGCATTTT
>-|TRBD2|TRBJ2-1|TRBV27
CASYKTSNYNEQFF
TGTGCCAGCTATAAGACTAGCAACTACAATGAGCAGTTCTTC
>-|TRBD1|TRBJ2-7|TRBV18
CASSLQGASYEQYF
TGTGCCAGCTCACTGCAGGGGGCATCCTACGAGCAGTACTTC
>-|TRBD2|TRBJ2-5|TRBV9
CASSVGTSGSVGTQYF
TGTGCCAGCAGCGTAGGGACTAGCGGGAGTGTTGGGACCCAGTACTTC
>-|TRBD1|TRBJ2-7|TRBV5-5
CASSLGDRGSYEQYF
TGTGCCAGCAGCTTGGGGGACAGGGGCTCCTACGAGCAGTACTTC
>-|-|TRBJ2-7|TRBV7-2
CASSSTAGEQYF
TGTGCCAGCAGCTCTACAGCAGGCGAGCAGTACTTC
>once|-|TRBJ2-7|TRBV12-3/TRBV12-4
CASSFSPYEQYF
TGTGCCAGCAGTTTCTCTCCCTACGAGCAGTACTTC
>-|-|TRBJ1-1|TRBV5-4
CASSPQGTEAFF
TGTGCCAGCAGTCCCCAGGGTACTGAAGCTTTCTTT
>-|-|TRBJ2-1|TRBV3-1/TRBV3-2
CASSQTEREQFF
TGTGCCAGCAGCCAGACTGAGCGGGAGCAGTTCTTC
>-|-|TRBJ2-2|TRBV6-1
CASSDGLVNTGELFF
TGTGCCAGCAGTGACGGACTTGTGAACACCGGGGAGCTGTTTTTT
>-|TRBD2|TRBJ2-1|TRBV4-1
CASSQFTSGSIGGRNEQFF
TGCGCCAGCAGCCAATTTACTAGCGGGAGTATTGGTGGTCGCAATGAGCAGTTCTTC
>-|-|TRBJ2-5|TRBV9
CASSARLATLETQYF
TGTGCCAGCAGCGCCCGTCTAGCGACCCTCGAGACCCAGTACTTC
>-|-|TRBJ1-2|TRBV2
CASSERQQPNYGYTF
TGTGCCAGCAGTGAGAGGCAGCAACCTAACTATGGCTACACCTTC
>-|TRBD2|TRBJ2-1|TRBV7-6
CASSFRPTGLARYNEQFF
TGTGCCAGCAGCTTTAGGCCGACAGGACTAGCGAGGTACAATGAGCAGTTCTTC
>few|TRBD1|TRBJ2-1|TRBV5-1
CASSFRGQGIWNEQFF
TGCGCCAGCAGCTTCCGAGGACAGGGAATATGGAATGAGCAGTTCTTC
>-|TRBD1|TRBJ2-7|TRBV28
CASSLDRVGNEQYF
TGTGCCAGCAGTTTAGACAGGGTGGGCAACGAGCAGTACTTC
>-|-|TRBJ2-6|TRBV24-1
CATSDPDSSGANVLTF
TGTGCCACCAGTGACCCAGACAGCTCTGGGGCCAACGTCCTGACTTTC